Shown below are 24 T cell receptor beta chains from a single sample sequenced in a study of cytomegalovirus exposure and HLA in healthy donors (dated by TCRdb to 2015 to 2018). Library preparation was by the immunoSEQ multiplex PCR assay. Held by TCRdb, this immuneACCESS table contains in-frame sequences only and omits some clones. Under half of the omission traces to an unresolved V gene where checked; the cause of the rest is unknown. Counted in this sample were more than 100,000 clones; around 87% of them appeared once. The ten largest clonotypes hold roughly 6.3% of the sample. The source material was PBMCs. These receptors were obtained from a woman aged 18 to 35 in good health and CMV-seropositive.

This chain links TRBV9 with TRBJ1-1; the D is unclear. V lost 1 base and J 4 bases, leaving 11 bases between the germline ends. This CDR3 comprises 14 residues. Germline values: CDR1 SGDLS, CDR2 YYNGEE. CDR3: CASSVSEGVTEAFF. The CDR3 DNA follows: TGTGCCAGCAGCGTATCGGAGGGTGTCACTGAAGCTTTCTTT.

The chain carries TRBV5-1 and TRBJ1-4, with no clear D. Trimming shortened V by 0 bases and J by 8 bases, and 20 bases separated the two germline ends. Germline loops: CDR1 SGHRS, CDR2 YFSETQ. The CDR3 is made up of 17 amino acids. CDR3 sequence reads: CASSLGRRERSGEKLFF. The CDR3 coding sequence is TGCGCCAGCAGCTTGGGGAGGAGGGAGAGGTCGGGGGAAAAACTGTTTTTT.

This clone appeared once. The chain employs TRBV18 and TRBJ2-1; possibly TRBD2 for D (5 bases). Germline V gene sequence: CDR1 KGHSH, CDR2 LQKENI. The CDR3 length is 15 residues. Trimming took 3 bases from V and 2 from J, leaving 11 bases between them. CDR3: CASSPMDSAYNEQFF. The CDR3 coding sequence is TGTGCCAGCTCACCGATGGACTCGGCCTACAATGAGCAGTTCTTC.

The count of this clone is one. The chain recombines TRBV5-1 with TRBJ1-2; weak D call: TRBD1 (6 bases). The CDR3 has 15 residues. The V and J ends lost 0 bases and 4 bases respectively, with 13 bases between them. Germline loops: CDR1 SGHRS, CDR2 YFSETQ. The CDR3 sequence is CASSLGTTGIYGYTF. Written as DNA, the CDR3 is TGCGCCAGCAGCTTGGGGACCACAGGGATCTATGGCTACACCTTC.

Written as DNA, the CDR3 is TGTGCCAGCTCCCCCGGCGGAGGGGTTGGGGAAAAACTGTTTTTT. This codes for CASSPGGGVGEKLFF. The genes are TRBV18 and TRBJ1-4; D perhaps matches TRBD1 (5 bases). Germline lookup yields CDR1 KGHSH and CDR2 LQKENI. This CDR3 comprises 15 residues. V lost 6 bases and J lost 8, with 19 bases in between.

CDR3 in amino acids: CAWSVGMGEKLFF. The CDR3, as DNA: TGTGCCTGGAGTGTTGGCATGGGCGAAAAACTGTTTTTT. The rearrangement joins TRBV30 to TRBJ1-4, with D unresolved. Germline CDR1 GTSNPN, CDR2 SVGIG (reference sequence). The CDR3 totals 13 residues. V was shortened by 0 bases and J by 8 bases, with 10 bases between the two germline ends. The full variable domain, rest sourced from reference TRBV30 and TRBJ1-4, is SQTIHQWPATLVQPVGSPLSLECTVEGTSNPNLYWYRQAAGRGLQLLFYSVGIGQISSEVPQNLSASRPQDRQFILSSKKLLLSDSGFYLCAWSVGMGEKLFFGSGTQLSVL.

The rearrangement joins TRBV2 to TRBJ1-1; D is ambiguous. This CDR3 contains 12 residues. Trimming cost V 7 bases and J 1 base, with 7 bases left between them. The germline V gene has CDR1 SNHLY and CDR2 FYNNEI. DNA for the CDR3: TGTGCCAGCATAAACGGGAACACTGAAGCTTTCTTT. It translates to CASINGNTEAFF.

The CDR3 protein is CASSVGRASYGYTF. CDR3 in DNA: TGTGCCAGCAGCGTAGGCAGGGCCAGCTATGGCTACACCTTC. The chain is built from TRBV9 and TRBJ1-2, with D possibly matching TRBD1 (5 bases). The CDR3 is made up of 14 amino acids. CDR1 and CDR2 (germline): SGDLS, YYNGEE. V lost 0 bases, J lost 4 bases, and 10 bases lay in between.

This clone was found a few times. The CDR3 here is CASSEYGETQYF. The CDR3 nucleotides are TGTGCCAGCAGTGAATACGGGGAAACCCAGTACTTC. J is TRBJ2-7 and V is TRBV25-1; D perhaps matches TRBD2 (5 bases). Trimming took 0 bases from V and 10 from J, leaving 10 bases between them. The germline V gene encodes CDR1 MGHDK and CDR2 SYGVNS. The CDR3 is made up of 12 amino acids.

The V call is TRBV7-9, the J call TRBJ1-4, with D maybe TRBD1 (6 bases). V was pared by 1 base and J by 8 bases, with 14 bases between. CDR1 is SEHNR, CDR2 FQNEAQ, per germline (reference sequence). CDR3 size: 15 residues. CDR3 residues: CASSLEGGRKEKLFF. The CDR3 DNA sequence: TGTGCCAGCAGCTTAGAGGGGGGGCGGAAGGAAAAACTGTTTTTT. Using reference TRBV7-9 and TRBJ1-4 for the parts outside the CDR3, the full variable domain is DTGVSQNPRHKITKRGQNVTFRCDPISEHNRLYWYRQTLGQGPEFLTYFQNEAQLEKSRLLSDRFSAERPKGSFSTLEIQRTEQGDSAMYLCASSLEGGRKEKLFFGSGTQLSVL.

The chain joins TRBV11-2 to TRBJ1-1; D is possibly TRBD1 (5 bases). CDR1 and CDR2 from the germline V gene are SGHAT and FQNNGV. The ends were cut back, 5 bases at V and 6 bases at J, with 25 bases in the middle. CDR3 length: 17 residues. The CDR3 DNA reads as TGTGCCAGCAGCCCCACGAGCCCGACAAGGGGCAGCGCTGAAGCTTTCTTT. Translated, it gives CASSPTSPTRGSAEAFF.

The chain has TRBV2 and TRBJ1-1, with TRBD1 matching over 7 bases. J was trimmed by 5 bases and V by 5 bases; bases with no gene match: 5. The CDR3 is made up of 13 amino acids. The germline V gene has CDR1 SNHLY and CDR2 FYNNEI. The CDR3 DNA sequence: TGTGCCAGCAGTCTGACAGGGAAGACTGAAGCTTTCTTT. As protein: CASSLTGKTEAFF.

Concerning this clone: The germline gene is not matched at one end of the junction; a read error may be the cause. The chain has TRBV7-7 and TRBJ2-3, with D perhaps TRBD2 (6 bases). From germline, CDR1 is SSHAT and CDR2 FNYEAQ (reference sequence). CDR3 length: 16 amino acids. The CDR3 coding sequence is TGTGCTAGCAGCTATGGCCCGGGACTGGACACAGATACGCAGTATTTT. Its protein product is CASSYGPGLDTDTQYF.

The chain combines TRBV6-1 with TRBJ1-2; D may be TRBD1 (6 bases). The length of the CDR3 is 13 residues. The V end lost 3 bases, the J end lost 2 bases, and 7 bases lay between the germline ends. Germline values: CDR1 MNHNS, CDR2 SASEGT. DNA of the CDR3: TGTGCCAGCAGTGAGGACAGAAACTATGGCTACACCTTC. Protein: CASSEDRNYGYTF.

The gene calls are TRBV2 and TRBJ2-5; TRBD2 might be the D (6 bases). This CDR3 spans 15 amino acids. Germline loops: CDR1 SNHLY, CDR2 FYNNEI. V shed 4 bases and J shed 2 bases, with 14 bases lying between them. Here the CDR3 DNA reads TGTGCCAGCAGTGCCTCCGGGACTCCACAAGAGACCCAGTACTTC. It is translated as CASSASGTPQETQYF.

The chain couples TRBV11-3 to TRBJ2-3; no definite D call. Germline values: CDR1 SGHNT, CDR2 YENEEA. V was cut by 4 bases and J by 6 bases, with 8 bases left in between. The CDR3 has 12 residues. The CDR3 coding sequence is TGTGCCAGCAGCTCAGGTGCCGATACGCAGTATTTT. The encoded protein is CASSSGADTQYF.

This chain links TRBV29-1 with TRBJ2-1; TRBD2 matches at 10 bases. Looked up from germline, CDR1 is SQVTM and CDR2 is ANQGSEA. The CDR3 spans 17 residues. The V segment lost 0 bases and the J segment 9 bases; nucleotides outside the gene matches: 14. The CDR3 region has the DNA TGCAGCGTTGAAGATCCGAGCAGCGGGAGGGTCTCCGGTGAGCAGTTCTTC. It translates to CSVEDPSSGRVSGEQFF.

This clone was seen more than once but under ten times. This chain links TRBV6-5 with TRBJ1-2, with TRBD1 matching over 7 bases. This CDR3 is built from 12 residues. Germline V gene data show CDR1 as MNHEY and CDR2 as SVGAGI. Trimming took 5 bases from V and 9 from J; bases not matched to a gene: 6. This CDR3 reads CASSGDSTRYTF. CDR3 sequence (DNA): TGTGCCAGCAGTGGGGACAGTACCCGCTACACCTTC.

The count of this clone is one. The chain recombines TRBV15 with TRBJ2-1, with 10 positions matching TRBD2. Germline lookup yields CDR1 LNHNV and CDR2 YYDKDF (reference sequence). The CDR3 spans 18 residues. Germline trimming cut 2 bases from V and 9 bases from J; bases unmatched to any gene: 16. This chain's CDR3 is CATSRNELAGAMEGEQFF. In DNA form, the CDR3 reads TGTGCCACCAGCAGAAATGAGCTAGCGGGGGCCATGGAGGGTGAGCAGTTCTTC. Complete variable domain (other parts from reference TRBV15 and TRBJ2-1): DAMVIQNPRYQVTQFGKPVTLSCSQTLNHNVMYWYQQKSSQAPKLLFHYYDKDFNNEADTPDNFQSRRPNTSFCFLDIRSPGLGDTAMYLCATSRNELAGAMEGEQFFGPGTRLTVL.

J is TRBJ2-2 and V is TRBV25-1, with 7 bases identical to TRBD1. Per the germline V gene, CDR1 is MGHDK and CDR2 is SYGVNS. With 6 bases clipped from V and 0 bases from J, the junction kept 7 bases outside the gene matches. CDR3 size: 16 residues. In DNA, the CDR3 is TGTGCCAGCAGAACAACCGGGACAGCGAACACCGGGGAGCTGTTTTTT. This gives the protein CASRTTGTANTGELFF. Complete variable domain (other parts from reference TRBV25-1 and TRBJ2-2): EADIYQTPRYLVIGTGKKITLECSQTMGHDKMYWYQQDPGMELHLIHYSYGVNSTEKGDLSSESTVSRIRTEHFPLTLESARPSHTSQYLCASRTTGTANTGELFFGEGSRLTVL.

This rearrangement joins TRBV27 to TRBJ2-7, with 11 bases matching TRBD2. CDR1 is MNHEY, CDR2 SMNVEV, per germline (reference sequence). There are 14 residues in the CDR3. V was clipped by 5 bases and J by 6 bases; unmatched bases: 6. The CDR3 sequence: CASSPIAGGREQYF. As DNA, the CDR3 is TGTGCCAGCAGTCCGATAGCGGGGGGGCGCGAGCAGTACTTC.

The rearrangement joins TRBV19 to TRBJ2-5, with 9 nucleotides matching TRBD2. The junction had 6 bases not matched to a gene; V was cut back by 8 bases and J by 2 bases. This CDR3 region has 14 residues. The germline V gene has CDR1 LNHDA and CDR2 SQIVND (reference sequence). CDR3 residues: CASAERGVQETQYF. The CDR3 DNA reads as TGTGCCAGTGCGGAGCGGGGGGTTCAAGAGACCCAGTACTTC.

The rearrangement links TRBV11-2 to TRBJ1-2; weak D call: TRBD1 (5 bases). Germline values: CDR1 SGHAT, CDR2 FQNNGV. This CDR3 contains 13 residues. The V and J ends lost 2 bases and 8 bases respectively, with 12 bases between them. The CDR3 DNA reads as TGTGCCAGCAGCTTATTCTCGGGACTCGGCTACACCTTC. Translation gives CASSLFSGLGYTF.

This rearrangement joins TRBV6-6 to TRBJ2-5, with 9 positions matching TRBD2. The CDR3 loop spans 14 amino acids. The trim removed 6 bases at V and 5 bases at J, leaving 7 bases unmatched. Germline CDR1 is MNHNY and CDR2 is SVGAGI (reference sequence). The CDR3 sequence is CASRGGGAGETQYF. The CDR3 bases are TGTGCCAGCAGAGGCGGGGGGGCCGGGGAGACCCAGTACTTC.